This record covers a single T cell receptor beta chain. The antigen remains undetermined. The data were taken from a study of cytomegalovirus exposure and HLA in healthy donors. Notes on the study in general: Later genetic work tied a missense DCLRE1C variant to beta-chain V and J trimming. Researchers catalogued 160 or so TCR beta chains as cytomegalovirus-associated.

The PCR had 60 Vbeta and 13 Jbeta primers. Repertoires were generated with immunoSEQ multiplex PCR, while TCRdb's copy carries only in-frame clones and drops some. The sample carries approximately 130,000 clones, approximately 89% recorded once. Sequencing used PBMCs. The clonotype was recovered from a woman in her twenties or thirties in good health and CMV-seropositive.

The CDR3 here is CASTSGTGTTEAFF. CDR3 nucleotides: TGTGCCAGCACCTCCGGGACAGGGACCACTGAAGCTTTCTTT. The gene calls are TRBV27 and TRBJ1-1; 9 bases map to TRBD1. Germline loops: CDR1 MNHEY, CDR2 SMNVEV (reference sequence). This CDR3 has 14 residues. Trimming at V came to 7 bases and at J to 4 bases, leaving 7 bases not matched to a gene.